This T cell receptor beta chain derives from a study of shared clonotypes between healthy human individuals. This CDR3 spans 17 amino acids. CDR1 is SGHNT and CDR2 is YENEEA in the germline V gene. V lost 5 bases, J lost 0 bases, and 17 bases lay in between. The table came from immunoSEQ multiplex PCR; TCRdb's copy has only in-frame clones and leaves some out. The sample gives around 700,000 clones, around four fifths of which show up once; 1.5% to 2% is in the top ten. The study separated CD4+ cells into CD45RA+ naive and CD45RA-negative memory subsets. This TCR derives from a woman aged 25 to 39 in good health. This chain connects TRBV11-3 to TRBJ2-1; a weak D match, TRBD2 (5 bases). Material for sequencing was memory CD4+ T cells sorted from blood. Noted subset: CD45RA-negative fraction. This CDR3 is CASSLTQRPGSYNEQFF. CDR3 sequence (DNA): TGTGCCAGCAGCCTAACACAGCGGCCCGGCTCCTACAATGAGCAGTTCTTC.